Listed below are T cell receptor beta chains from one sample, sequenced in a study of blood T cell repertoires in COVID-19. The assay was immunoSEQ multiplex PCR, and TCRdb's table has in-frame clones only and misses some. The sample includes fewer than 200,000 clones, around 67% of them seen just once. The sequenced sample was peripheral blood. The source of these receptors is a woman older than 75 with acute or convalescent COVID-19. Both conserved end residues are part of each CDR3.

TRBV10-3 CAISESGGVNSGTDTQYF
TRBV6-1 CASSERVGAGSPLHF
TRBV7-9 CASSPGRTSGRRSYEQYF
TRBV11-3 CASSLESGAGGRYNEQFF
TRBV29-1 CSARDRISYEQYF
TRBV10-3 CAISESPGGINEAFF
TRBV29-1 CSVETLGPGDTGELFF
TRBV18 CASSPTSTQNSYEQYF
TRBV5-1 CASSLSGATNEKLFF
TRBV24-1 CATSEAGLTHNEQFF
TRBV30 CAWSTDGSADTQYF
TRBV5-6 CASSFWARGNNSPLHF
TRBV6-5 CASTKTGSTYGYTF
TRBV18 CASSPGRGHEQYF
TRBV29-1 CSGLGTSGDNEQFF
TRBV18 CASSPKLAGAAGELFF
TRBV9 CASSVNSGNYEQYF
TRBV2 CASSIAPGSYEQYF
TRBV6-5 CASSYRQGGNSPLHF
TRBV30 CAWSRTMNTGELFF
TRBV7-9 CASTYGSIGEKLFF
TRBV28 CASSFLTDRGYYNSPLHF
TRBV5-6 CASSPVGQGKNYGYTF
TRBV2 CASTLISYEQFF
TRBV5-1 CASSQGQGGTEAFF
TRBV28 CASSYLTGGYEKLFF
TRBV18 CASSPRGGTPLNTEAFF
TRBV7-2 CASTLTGGSYNEQFF
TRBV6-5 CASSPLGGGLQPQHF
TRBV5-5 CASSWAGSMNTEAFF
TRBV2 CASAFGGLLNEKLFF
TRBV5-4 CASSLDSGTIGTEAFF
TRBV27 CAVGSGRSSEQFF
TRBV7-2 CASSFRSSYNEQFF
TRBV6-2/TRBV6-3 CASSSASSYNEQFF
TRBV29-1 CSVEPGGHEQYF
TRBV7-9 CASSYLQGAEGYTF
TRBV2 CASSAVYEQYF
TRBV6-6 CASSQATSGKGYNEQFF
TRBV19 CASRAADGETQYF
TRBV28 CASRGRQRNTEAFF